Listed below are T cell receptor beta chains from one sample, sequenced in a study of cytomegalovirus exposure and HLA in healthy donors. Method: immunoSEQ multiplex PCR; TCRdb's copy keeps in-frame clones and lacks some. The repertoire holds roughly 160,000 clones, with over 60% as singletons. The specimen was PBMCs. The receptors were gathered from a woman in her 30s in good health and CMV-seronegative. The CDR3 runs from the conserved cysteine through the conserved F or W. A D gene is named only where the DNA matches it firmly. The size of a clone is reported for some rows only, either as once, few or many, or as a class for expanded clones.

NA,TRBD2,TRBJ2-1,TRBV7-7,TGTGCTAGCAGCTTAGATCCTACTAGCGGGAGGGTATACAATGAGCAGTTCTTC,CASSLDPTSGRVYNEQFF
NA,TRBD1,TRBJ2-7,TRBV19,TGTGCCAGTAGTACCCGGGACAGAGCCTACGAGCAGTACTTC,CASSTRDRAYEQYF
NA,TRBD1,TRBJ2-7,TRBV4-3,TGCGCCAGCAGCCAAGAGGGACAGCAATACGAGCAGTACTTC,CASSQEGQQYEQYF
once,TRBD1,TRBJ2-7,TRBV5-1,TGCGCCAGCAGGAACCGGGGACAGGGTGTATACGAGCAGTACTTC,CASRNRGQGVYEQYF
NA,NA,TRBJ2-7,TRBV11-2,TGTGCCAGCAGCTCAATGTACGAGCAGTACTTC,CASSSMYEQYF
NA,NA,TRBJ2-1,TRBV30,TGTGCCTGGAGTGCTAGCGATGAGCAGTTCTTC,CAWSASDEQFF
NA,TRBD1,TRBJ2-7,TRBV27,TGTGCCAGCAGTTCAGGGGGCTACGAGCAGTACTTC,CASSSGGYEQYF
NA,NA,TRBJ2-2,TRBV28,TGTGCCAGCAGTCCCAACCCGGGACAAGCGAACACCGGGGAGCTGTTTTTT,CASSPNPGQANTGELFF
NA,TRBD2,TRBJ2-5,TRBV4-3,TGCGCCAGCAGCCAAGATATAGCGGGAGGGGGAGAGACCCAGTACTTC,CASSQDIAGGGETQYF
few,TRBD1,TRBJ1-2,TRBV27,TGTGCCAGCAGTTTAGAACAGGGGTCTGGCTACACCTTC,CASSLEQGSGYTF
NA,TRBD1,TRBJ1-2,TRBV5-4,TGTGCCAGCAGCTGGGGGACAGGGGAGGCTGGCTACACCTTC,CASSWGTGEAGYTF
NA,TRBD1,TRBJ2-7,TRBV10-3,TGTGCCATCACCTCGACAGGGGGCGCGGGGGAGCAGTACTTC,CAITSTGGAGEQYF
NA,TRBD2,TRBJ2-1,TRBV5-1,TGCGCCAGCACCTGGGGAGCGGGGGCCTACAATGAGCAGTTCTTC,CASTWGAGAYNEQFF
few,NA,TRBJ1-5,TRBV6-5,TGTGCCAGCAGCCCGAGCGGGGGCGGCAATCAGCCCCAGCATTTT,CASSPSGGGNQPQHF
NA,NA,TRBJ1-4,TRBV7-9,TGTGCCAGCAGCCGAGGACAGTCGAATGAAAAACTGTTTTTT,CASSRGQSNEKLFF
few,TRBD1,TRBJ1-4,TRBV9,TGTGCCAGCAGCCCCGGGACAGTCAAGAATGAAAAACTGTTTTTT,CASSPGTVKNEKLFF
NA,TRBD1,TRBJ1-1,TRBV7-9,TGTGCCAGCAGCTTTACAGGGGCCACTGAAGCTTTCTTT,CASSFTGATEAFF
NA,TRBD1,TRBJ1-2,TRBV28,TGTGCCAGCAGTTCTCTAATACAGGGGCGAAAGAATGGCTACACCTTC,CASSSLIQGRKNGYTF
NA,TRBD2,TRBJ2-2,TRBV5-5,TGTGCCAGCAGCTTGGGGGGGGGATGGAACACCGGGGAGCTGTTTTTT,CASSLGGGWNTGELFF
NA,TRBD1,TRBJ1-2,TRBV5-1,TGCGCCAGCAGATATACGAACAGGGGATGGGGCTACACCTTC,CASRYTNRGWGYTF